This T cell receptor beta chain is from a study of cytomegalovirus exposure and HLA in healthy donors. Across the study: The study's early data release held about 85 million unique TCRs from HLA-typed donors. Whole-study findings and limits: In a later analysis, at a false discovery rate of 0.05, 16,951 TCR beta sequences were associated with HLA alleles. In a later analysis, an Asian-associated ancestry cluster reportedly showed fewer N-insertions than the approximately 640-donor mean. Across donors, presence/absence analyses took sequencing depth to be roughly uniform.

This clone was observed a few times. Its target is not known. The V gene's germline CDR1 is SEHNR and CDR2 FQNEAQ (reference sequence). There are 15 residues in the CDR3. Unmatched junction bases numbered 6, after V lost 5 bases and J lost 7 bases. Researchers ran the PCR with 60 Vbeta and 13 Jbeta primers. TCRdb's table, derived via immunoSEQ multiplex PCR, lists solely in-frame clones and lacks some. The sample has around 61,000 clones, 60% to 70% seen once. This receptor was taken from a man aged 35 to 55 in good health and CMV-seropositive. Sequences were obtained from PBMCs. The V call is TRBV7-9, the J call TRBJ2-2; 11 bases are a match to TRBD1. CDR3 nucleotides: TGTGCCAGCAGCAAAGGACAGGGGGCTGGCGGGGAGCTGTTTTTT. As protein: CASSKGQGAGGELFF. Looking up the rest from reference TRBV7-9 and TRBJ2-2 gives the full variable domain: DTGVSQNPRHKITKRGQNVTFRCDPISEHNRLYWYRQTLGQGPEFLTYFQNEAQLEKSRLLSDRFSAERPKGSFSTLEIQRTEQGDSAMYLCASSKGQGAGGELFFGEGSRLTVL.